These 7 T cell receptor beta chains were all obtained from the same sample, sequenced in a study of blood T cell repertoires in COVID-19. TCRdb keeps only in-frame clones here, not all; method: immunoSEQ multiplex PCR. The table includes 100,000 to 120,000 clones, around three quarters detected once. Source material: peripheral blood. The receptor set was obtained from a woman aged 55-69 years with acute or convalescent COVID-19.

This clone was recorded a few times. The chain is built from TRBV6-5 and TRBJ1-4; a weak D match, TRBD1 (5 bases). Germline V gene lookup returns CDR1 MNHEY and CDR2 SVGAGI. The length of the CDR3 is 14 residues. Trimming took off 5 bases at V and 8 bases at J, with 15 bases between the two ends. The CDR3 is CASSPDSWAEKLFF. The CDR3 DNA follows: TGTGCCAGCAGTCCTGACAGCTGGGCCGAAAAACTGTTTTTT.

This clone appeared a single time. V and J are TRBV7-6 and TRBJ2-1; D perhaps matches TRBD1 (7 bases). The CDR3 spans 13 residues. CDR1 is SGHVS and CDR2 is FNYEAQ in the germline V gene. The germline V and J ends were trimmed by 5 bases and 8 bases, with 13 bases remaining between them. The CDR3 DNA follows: TGTGCCAGCAGCGAACAGGGGAGGTATGAGCAGTTCTTC. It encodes CASSEQGRYEQFF.

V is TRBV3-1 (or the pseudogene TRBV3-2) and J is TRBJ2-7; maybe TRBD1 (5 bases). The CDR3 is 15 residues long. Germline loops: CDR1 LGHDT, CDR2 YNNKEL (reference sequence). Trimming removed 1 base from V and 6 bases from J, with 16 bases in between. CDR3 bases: TGTGCCAGCAGCCAAGGCTCGCCCCCAAGGGGCGAGCAGTACTTC. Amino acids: CASSQGSPPRGEQYF.

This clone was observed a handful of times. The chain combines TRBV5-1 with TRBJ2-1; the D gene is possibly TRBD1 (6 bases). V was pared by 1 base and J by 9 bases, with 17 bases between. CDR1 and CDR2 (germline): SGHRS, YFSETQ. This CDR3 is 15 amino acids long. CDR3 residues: CASSLRGQGNSEQFF. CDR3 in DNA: TGCGCCAGCAGCTTGCGTGGGCAGGGGAATAGTGAGCAGTTCTTC. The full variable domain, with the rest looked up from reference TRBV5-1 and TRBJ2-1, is KAGVTQTPRYLIKTRGQQVTLSCSPISGHRSVSWYQQTPGQGLQFLFEYFSETQRNKGNFPGRFSGRQFSNSRSEMNVSTLELGDSALYLCASSLRGQGNSEQFFGPGTRLTVL.

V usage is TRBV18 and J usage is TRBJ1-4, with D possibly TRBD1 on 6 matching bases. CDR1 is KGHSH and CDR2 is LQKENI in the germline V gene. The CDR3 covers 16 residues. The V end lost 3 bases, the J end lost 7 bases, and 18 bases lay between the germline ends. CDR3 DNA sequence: TGTGCCAGCTCACCCCCAAACCGTCAGGGGAGTGAAAAACTGTTTTTT. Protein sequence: CASSPPNRQGSEKLFF.

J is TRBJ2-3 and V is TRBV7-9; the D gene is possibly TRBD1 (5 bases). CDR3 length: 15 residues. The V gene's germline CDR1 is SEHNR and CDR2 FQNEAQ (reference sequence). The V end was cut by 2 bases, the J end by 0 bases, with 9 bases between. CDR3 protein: CASSLSQGSTDTQYF. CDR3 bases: TGTGCCAGCAGCTTATCGCAGGGAAGCACAGATACGCAGTATTTT.

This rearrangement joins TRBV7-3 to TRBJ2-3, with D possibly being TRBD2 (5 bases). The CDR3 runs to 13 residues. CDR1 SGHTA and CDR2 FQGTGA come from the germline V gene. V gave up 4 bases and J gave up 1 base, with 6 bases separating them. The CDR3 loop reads CASSYGGTDTQYF. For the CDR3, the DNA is TGTGCCAGCAGCTACGGGGGCACAGATACGCAGTATTTT.